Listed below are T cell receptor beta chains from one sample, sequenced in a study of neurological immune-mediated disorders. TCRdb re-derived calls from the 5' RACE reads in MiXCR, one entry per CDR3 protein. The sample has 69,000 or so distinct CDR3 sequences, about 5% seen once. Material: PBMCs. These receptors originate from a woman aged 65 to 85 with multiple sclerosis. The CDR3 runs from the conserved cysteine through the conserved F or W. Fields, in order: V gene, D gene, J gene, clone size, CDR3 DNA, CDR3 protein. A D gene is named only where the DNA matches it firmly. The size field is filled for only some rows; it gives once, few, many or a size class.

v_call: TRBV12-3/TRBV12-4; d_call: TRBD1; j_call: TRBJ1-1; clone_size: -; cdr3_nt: TGTGGCAGCAGTTTTAGGGGGCGCGACACTGAAGCTTTCTTT; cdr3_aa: CGSSFRGRDTEAFF
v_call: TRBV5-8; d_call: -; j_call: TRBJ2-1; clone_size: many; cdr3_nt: TGTGCCAGCAGCGCTGGACTGCGGAATGAGCAGTTCTTC; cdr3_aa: CASSAGLRNEQFF
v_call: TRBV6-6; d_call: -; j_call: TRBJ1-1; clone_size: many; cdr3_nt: TGTGCCAGCAGTCGGGGGGAGCTGAACACTGAAGCTTTCTTT; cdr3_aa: CASSRGELNTEAFF
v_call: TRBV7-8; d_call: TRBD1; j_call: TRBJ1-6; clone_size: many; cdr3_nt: TGTGCCAGCAGCTTGGTATCAGCAGGGGGCGGTTCACCCCTCCACTTT; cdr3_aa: CASSLVSAGGGSPLHF
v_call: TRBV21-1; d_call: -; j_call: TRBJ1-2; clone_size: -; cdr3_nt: TGTGCCAGCAGCAAAGATTACATCTATGGCTACACCTTC; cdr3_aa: CASSKDYIYGYTF
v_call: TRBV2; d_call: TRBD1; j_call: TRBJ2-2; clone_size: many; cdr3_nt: TGTGCCAGCAGTCCTCAGGGGGTTCTGAACACCGGGGAGCTGTTTTTT; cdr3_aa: CASSPQGVLNTGELFF
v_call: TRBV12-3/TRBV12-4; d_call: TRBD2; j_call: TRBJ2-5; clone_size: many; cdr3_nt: TGTGCCAGCAGTTTAAGCGGGAGCCTCCGGGAGACCCAGTACTTC; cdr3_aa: CASSLSGSLRETQYF
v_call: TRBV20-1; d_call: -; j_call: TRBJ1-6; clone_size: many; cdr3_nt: TGCAGTGCCTCGGGGGGGATTAATTCACCCCTCCACTTT; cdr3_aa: CSASGGINSPLHF
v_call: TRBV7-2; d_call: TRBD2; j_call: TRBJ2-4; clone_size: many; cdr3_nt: TGTGCCAGCAGGGATAGCGGGAATAACATTCAGTACTTC; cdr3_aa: CASRDSGNNIQYF
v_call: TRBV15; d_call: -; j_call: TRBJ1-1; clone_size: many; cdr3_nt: TGTGCCACCAGCAGAGGTTTCGCGGGGGGCACTGAAGCTTTCTTT; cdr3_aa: CATSRGFAGGTEAFF
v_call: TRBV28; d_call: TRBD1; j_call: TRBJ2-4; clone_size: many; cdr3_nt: TGTGCCAGCAGTGCACCCGGGACAGGGGGAAACATTCAGTACTTC; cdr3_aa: CASSAPGTGGNIQYF
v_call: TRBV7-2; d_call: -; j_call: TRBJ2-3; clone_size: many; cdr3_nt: TGTGCCAGCAGCTTAGTTTCGGATACGCAGTATTTT; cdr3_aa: CASSLVSDTQYF
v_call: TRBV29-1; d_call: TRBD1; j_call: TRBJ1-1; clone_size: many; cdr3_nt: TGCAGCGTTGACAGGGGGCAGGGTGAAGCTTTCTTT; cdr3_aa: CSVDRGQGEAFF
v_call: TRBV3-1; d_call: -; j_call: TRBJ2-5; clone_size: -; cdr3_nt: TGTGCCACGGCGCGGGAAGGGACCCAGTACTTC; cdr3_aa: CATAREGTQYF
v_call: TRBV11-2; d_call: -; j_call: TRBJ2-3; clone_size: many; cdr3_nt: TGTGCCAGCACCCCGGGGGGCCCCACAGATACGCAGTATTTT; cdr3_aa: CASTPGGPTDTQYF
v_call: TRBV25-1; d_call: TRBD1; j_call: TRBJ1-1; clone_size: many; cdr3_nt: TGTGCCAGCAGTGAACCGACAGGGGGAATGAACACTGAAGCTTTCTTT; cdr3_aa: CASSEPTGGMNTEAFF
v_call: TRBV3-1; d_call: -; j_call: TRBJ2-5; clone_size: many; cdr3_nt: TGTGCCAGCAGCCAGGGACCTGGAGAGACCCAGTACTTC; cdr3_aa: CASSQGPGETQYF
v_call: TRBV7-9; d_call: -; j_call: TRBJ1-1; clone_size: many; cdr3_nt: TGTGCCAGCAGCTTAAATAAGAGGAACACTGAAGCTTTCTTT; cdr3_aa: CASSLNKRNTEAFF
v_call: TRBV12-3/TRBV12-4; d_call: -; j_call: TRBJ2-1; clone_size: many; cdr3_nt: TGTGCCAGCAGTCCACCCCTCGGGGCTAGGGGGTTCTTC; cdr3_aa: CASSPPLGARGFF
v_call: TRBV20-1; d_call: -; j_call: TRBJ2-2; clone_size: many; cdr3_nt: TGCAGTGCTAGCGATTTTACTCGTACCGGGGAGCTGTTTTTT; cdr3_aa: CSASDFTRTGELFF
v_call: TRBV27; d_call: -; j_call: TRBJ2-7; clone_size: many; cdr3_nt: TGTGCCAGCAGTTTAAGCGCCAGCTCCTACGAGCAGTACTTC; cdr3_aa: CASSLSASSYEQYF
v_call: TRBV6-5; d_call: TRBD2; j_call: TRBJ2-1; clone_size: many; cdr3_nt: TGTGCCAGCAGAGGGACTAGCGGGAGGCTGAGGCAGTTCTTC; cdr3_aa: CASRGTSGRLRQFF
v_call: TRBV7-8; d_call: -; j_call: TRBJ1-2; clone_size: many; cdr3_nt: TGTGCCAGCAGCACATTTCCGACAGGTCCCCCCTACGGCTACACCTTC; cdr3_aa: CASSTFPTGPPYGYTF
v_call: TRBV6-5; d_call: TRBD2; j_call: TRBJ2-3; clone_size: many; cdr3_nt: TGTGCCAGCAGTTACCGTTCACTAGCGGGAAGCACAGATACGCAGTATTTT; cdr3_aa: CASSYRSLAGSTDTQYF
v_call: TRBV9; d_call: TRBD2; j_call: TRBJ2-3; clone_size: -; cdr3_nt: TGTGCCAGCAGCGTGGGACTAGCGGGAGGGCCGTACACAGATACGCAGTATTTT; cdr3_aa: CASSVGLAGGPYTDTQYF
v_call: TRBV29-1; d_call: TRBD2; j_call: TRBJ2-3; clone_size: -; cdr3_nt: TGCAGCGTTATGCGGGAGTCCGGCACAGATACGCAGTATTTT; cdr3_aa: CSVMRESGTDTQYF
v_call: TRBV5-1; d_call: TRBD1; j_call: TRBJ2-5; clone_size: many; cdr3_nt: TGCGCCAGCAGCACTGGGACAGGGGCCCCGGGGACCCAGTACTTC; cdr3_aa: CASSTGTGAPGTQYF
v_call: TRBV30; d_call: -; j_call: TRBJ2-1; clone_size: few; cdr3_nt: TGTGCCTGGAACTCGGGTAGACCCTACAATGAGCAGTTCTTC; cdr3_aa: CAWNSGRPYNEQFF